This entry concerns a single T cell receptor beta chain. The antigen is not known. This CDR3 is 16 amino acids long. Germline V gene data show CDR1 as SEHNR and CDR2 as FQNEAQ (reference sequence). The data belong to a study of cytomegalovirus exposure and HLA in healthy donors. General study points: In a later analysis, specific HLA alleles were associated with about 18,000 TCR beta sequences at a 0.05 false discovery rate. The study put 150 or so TCR beta chains on its list as cytomegalovirus-associated.

Vbeta (60) and Jbeta (13) primers were used in the PCR. TCRdb keeps only in-frame clones here, not all; method: immunoSEQ multiplex PCR. The sample holds some 200,000 clones, 80% seen once. Sequenced sample: PBMCs. The V gene is TRBV7-9, the J gene TRBJ2-7, with D maybe TRBD1 (5 bases). The origin of this receptor is a boy younger than 18 in good health and CMV-seronegative. The CDR3 is CASAGASAGKPYEQYF. The CDR3 DNA sequence: TGTGCATCAGCCGGTGCTTCGGCAGGGAAACCCTACGAGCAGTACTTC.